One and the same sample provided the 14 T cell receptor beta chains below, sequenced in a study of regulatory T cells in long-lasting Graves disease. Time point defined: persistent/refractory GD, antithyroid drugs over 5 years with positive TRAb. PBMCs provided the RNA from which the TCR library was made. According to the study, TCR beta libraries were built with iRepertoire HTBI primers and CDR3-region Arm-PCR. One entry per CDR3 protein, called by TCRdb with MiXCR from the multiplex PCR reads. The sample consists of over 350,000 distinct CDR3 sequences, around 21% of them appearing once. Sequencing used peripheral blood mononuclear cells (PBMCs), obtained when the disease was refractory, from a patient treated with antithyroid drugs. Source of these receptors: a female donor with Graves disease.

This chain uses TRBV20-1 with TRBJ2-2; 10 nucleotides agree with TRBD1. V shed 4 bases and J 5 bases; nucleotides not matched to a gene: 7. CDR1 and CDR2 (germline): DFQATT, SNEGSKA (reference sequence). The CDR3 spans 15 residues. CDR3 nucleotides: TGCAGTGCTACCGACAGGGGGCGCCGAACCGGGGAGCTGTTTTTT. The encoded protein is CSATDRGRRTGELFF.

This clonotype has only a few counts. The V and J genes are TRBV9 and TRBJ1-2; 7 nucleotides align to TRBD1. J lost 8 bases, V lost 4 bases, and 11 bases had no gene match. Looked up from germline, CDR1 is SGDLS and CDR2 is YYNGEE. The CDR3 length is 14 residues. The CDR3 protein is CASSTLEGAQGYTF. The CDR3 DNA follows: TGTGCCAGCAGCACCCTTGAGGGGGCTCAGGGCTACACCTTC. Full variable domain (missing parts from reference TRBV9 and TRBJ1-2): DSGVTQTPKHLITATGQRVTLRCSPRSGDLSVYWYQQSLDQGLQFLIQYYNGEERAKGNILERFSAQQFPDLHSELNLSSLELGDSALYFCASSTLEGAQGYTFGSGTRLTVV.

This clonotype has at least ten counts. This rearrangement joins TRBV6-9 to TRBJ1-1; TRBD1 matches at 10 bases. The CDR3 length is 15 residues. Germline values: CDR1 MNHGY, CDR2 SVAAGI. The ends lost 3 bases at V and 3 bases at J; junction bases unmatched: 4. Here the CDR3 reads CASSYSDRGHTEAFF. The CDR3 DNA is TGTGCCAGCAGTTACAGTGACAGGGGGCACACTGAAGCTTTCTTT.

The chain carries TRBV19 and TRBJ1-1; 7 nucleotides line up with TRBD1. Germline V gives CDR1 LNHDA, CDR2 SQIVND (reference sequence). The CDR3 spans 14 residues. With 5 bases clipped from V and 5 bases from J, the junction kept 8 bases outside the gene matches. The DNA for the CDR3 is TGTGCCAGTAGTGACCGACAGGGCTGGACTGAAGCTTTCTTT. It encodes CASSDRQGWTEAFF.

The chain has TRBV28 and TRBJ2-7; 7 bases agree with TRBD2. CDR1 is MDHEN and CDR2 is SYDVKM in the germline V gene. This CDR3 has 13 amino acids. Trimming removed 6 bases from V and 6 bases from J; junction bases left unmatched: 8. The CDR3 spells CASRPGGWGEQYF. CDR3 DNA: TGTGCCAGCAGACCGGGAGGTTGGGGCGAGCAGTACTTC.

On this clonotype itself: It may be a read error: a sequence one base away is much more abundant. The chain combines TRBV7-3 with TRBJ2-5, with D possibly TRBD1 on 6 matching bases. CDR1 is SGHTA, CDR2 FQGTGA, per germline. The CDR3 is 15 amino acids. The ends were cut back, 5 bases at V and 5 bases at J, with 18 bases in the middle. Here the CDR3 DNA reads TGTGCCAGCAGCCCTGGGACACAATCAGCGGAGACCCAGTACTTC. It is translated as CASSPGTQSAETQYF.

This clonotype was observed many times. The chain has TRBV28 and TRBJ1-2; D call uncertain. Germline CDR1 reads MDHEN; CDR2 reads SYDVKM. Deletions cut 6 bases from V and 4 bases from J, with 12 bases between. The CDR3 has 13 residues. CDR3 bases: TGTGCCAGCAGGTCCGACGGGCCCTATGGCTACACCTTC. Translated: CASRSDGPYGYTF.

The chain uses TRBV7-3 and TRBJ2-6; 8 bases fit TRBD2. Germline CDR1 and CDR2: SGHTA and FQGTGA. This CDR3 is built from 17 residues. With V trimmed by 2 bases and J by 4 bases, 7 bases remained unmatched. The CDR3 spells CASSLFGGRTGANVLTF. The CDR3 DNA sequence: TGTGCCAGCAGCTTATTCGGCGGGAGGACCGGGGCCAACGTCCTGACTTTC.

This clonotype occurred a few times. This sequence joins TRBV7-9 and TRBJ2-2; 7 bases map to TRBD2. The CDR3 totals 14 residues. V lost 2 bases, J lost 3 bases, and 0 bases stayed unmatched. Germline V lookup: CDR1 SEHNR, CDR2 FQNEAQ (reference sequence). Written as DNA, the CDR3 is TGTGCCAGCAGCTTACGGGGGGACACCGGGGAGCTGTTTTTT. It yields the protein CASSLRGDTGELFF.

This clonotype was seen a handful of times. The CDR3 region has the DNA TGTGCCACCCTGGACCGTACGAACACCGGGGAGCTGTTTTTT. Amino acids: CATLDRTNTGELFF. The chain has TRBV18 and TRBJ2-2, with D hard to call. Trimming left V 10 bases short and J 0 bases short, with 12 bases between. This CDR3 is built from 14 residues. Germline-derived CDR1 and CDR2 are KGHSH and LQKENI.

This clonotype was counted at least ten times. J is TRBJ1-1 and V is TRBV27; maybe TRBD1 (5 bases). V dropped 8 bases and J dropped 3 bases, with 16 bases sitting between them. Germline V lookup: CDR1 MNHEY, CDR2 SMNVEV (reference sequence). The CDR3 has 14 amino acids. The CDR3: CASGGYRWDTEAFF. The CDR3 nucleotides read TGTGCCAGCGGGGGGTACCGCTGGGACACTGAAGCTTTCTTT.

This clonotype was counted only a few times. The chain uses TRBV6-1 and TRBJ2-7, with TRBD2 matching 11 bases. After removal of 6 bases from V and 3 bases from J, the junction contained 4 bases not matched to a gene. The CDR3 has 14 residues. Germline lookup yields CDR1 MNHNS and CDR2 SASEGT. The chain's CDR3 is CASRRGTSGYEQYF. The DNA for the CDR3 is TGTGCCAGCAGAAGAGGGACTAGCGGCTACGAGCAGTACTTC.

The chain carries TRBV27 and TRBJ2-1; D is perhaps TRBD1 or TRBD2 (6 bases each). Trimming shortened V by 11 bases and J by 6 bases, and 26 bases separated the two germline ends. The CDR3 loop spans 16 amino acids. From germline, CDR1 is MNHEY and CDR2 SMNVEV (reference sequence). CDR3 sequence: CAGFYRAGRSANEQFF. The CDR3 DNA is TGTGCCGGATTTTACAGGGCGGGAAGAAGTGCCAATGAGCAGTTCTTC.

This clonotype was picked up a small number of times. The CDR3 loop is CTATIVPYEQYF. The DNA of the CDR3 is TGCACCGCTACTATTGTTCCCTACGAGCAGTACTTC. This chain links TRBV20-1 with TRBJ2-7, with D unclear. Germline CDR1 and CDR2: DFQATT and SNEGSKA (reference sequence). The CDR3 runs 12 residues.